This TCR beta chain was recovered during a study of T cell changes during pregnancy in multiple sclerosis. V was clipped by 6 bases and J by 1 base; unmatched bases: 5. This CDR3 region has 14 residues. Germline V gives CDR1 MDHEN, CDR2 SYDVKM. Method: immunoSEQ multiplex PCR; TCRdb's copy keeps in-frame clones and lacks some. Of about 40,000 clones in the sample, approximately 90% were seen once. This clone was observed a single time. The source was peripheral blood, collected before pregnancy. V usage is TRBV28 and J usage is TRBJ1-1; 7 nucleotides match TRBD1. The receptor comes from a female donor with multiple sclerosis, enrolled in a pregnancy study. This CDR3 is CASRQNRGNTEAFF. The DNA of the CDR3 is TGTGCCAGCAGGCAGAACAGGGGGAACACTGAAGCTTTCTTT.